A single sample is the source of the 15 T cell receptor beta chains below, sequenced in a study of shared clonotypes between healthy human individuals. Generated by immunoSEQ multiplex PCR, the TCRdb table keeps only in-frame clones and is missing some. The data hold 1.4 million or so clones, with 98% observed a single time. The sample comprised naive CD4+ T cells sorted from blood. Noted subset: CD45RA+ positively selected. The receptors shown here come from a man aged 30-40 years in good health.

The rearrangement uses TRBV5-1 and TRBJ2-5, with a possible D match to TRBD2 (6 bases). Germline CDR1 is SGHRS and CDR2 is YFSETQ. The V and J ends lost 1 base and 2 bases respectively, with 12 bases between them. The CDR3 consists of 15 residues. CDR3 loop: CASSLSDGRQETQYF. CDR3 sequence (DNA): TGCGCCAGCAGCTTGTCCGACGGGAGACAAGAGACCCAGTACTTC.

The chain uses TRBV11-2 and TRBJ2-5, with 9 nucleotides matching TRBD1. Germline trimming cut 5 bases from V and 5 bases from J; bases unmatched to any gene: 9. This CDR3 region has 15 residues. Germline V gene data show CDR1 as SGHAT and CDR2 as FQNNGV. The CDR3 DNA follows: TGTGCCAGCAGCATTGCCGGGACAGGGAGGGAGACCCAGTACTTC. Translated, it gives CASSIAGTGRETQYF.

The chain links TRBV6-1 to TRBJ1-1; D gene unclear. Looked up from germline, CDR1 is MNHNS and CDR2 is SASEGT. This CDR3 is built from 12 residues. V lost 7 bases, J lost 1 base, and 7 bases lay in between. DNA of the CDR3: TGTGCCAGCATGGACGGGAACACTGAAGCTTTCTTT. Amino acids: CASMDGNTEAFF.

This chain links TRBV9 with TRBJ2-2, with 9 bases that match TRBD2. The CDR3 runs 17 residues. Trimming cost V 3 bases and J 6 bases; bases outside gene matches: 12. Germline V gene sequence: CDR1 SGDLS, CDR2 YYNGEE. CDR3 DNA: TGTGCCAGCAGCGCTTTAGCGGGAGAAGTATTAGCCGGGGAGCTGTTTTTT. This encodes CASSALAGEVLAGELFF.

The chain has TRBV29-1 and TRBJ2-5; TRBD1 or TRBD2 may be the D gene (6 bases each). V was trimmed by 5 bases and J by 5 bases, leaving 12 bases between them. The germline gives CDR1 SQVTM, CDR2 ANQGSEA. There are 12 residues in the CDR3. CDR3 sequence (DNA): TGCAGCGTTCATCGGGGGCGGGAGACCCAGTACTTC. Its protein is CSVHRGRETQYF.

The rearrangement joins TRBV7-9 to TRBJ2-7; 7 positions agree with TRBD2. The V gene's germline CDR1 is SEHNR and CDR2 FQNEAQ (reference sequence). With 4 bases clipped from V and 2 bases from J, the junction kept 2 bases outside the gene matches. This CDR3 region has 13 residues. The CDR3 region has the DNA TGTGCCAGCAGCTCGGGACTACCCTACGAGCAGTACTTC. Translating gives CASSSGLPYEQYF.

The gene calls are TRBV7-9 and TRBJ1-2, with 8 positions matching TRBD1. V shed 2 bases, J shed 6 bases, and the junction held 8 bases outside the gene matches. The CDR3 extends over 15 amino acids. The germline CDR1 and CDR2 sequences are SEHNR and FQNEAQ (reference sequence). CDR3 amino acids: CASSLSGTGFNGYTF. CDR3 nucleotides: TGTGCCAGCAGCTTATCAGGGACAGGATTTAATGGCTACACCTTC. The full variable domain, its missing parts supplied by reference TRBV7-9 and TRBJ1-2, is DTGVSQNPRHKITKRGQNVTFRCDPISEHNRLYWYRQTLGQGPEFLTYFQNEAQLEKSRLLSDRFSAERPKGSFSTLEIQRTEQGDSAMYLCASSLSGTGFNGYTFGSGTRLTVV.

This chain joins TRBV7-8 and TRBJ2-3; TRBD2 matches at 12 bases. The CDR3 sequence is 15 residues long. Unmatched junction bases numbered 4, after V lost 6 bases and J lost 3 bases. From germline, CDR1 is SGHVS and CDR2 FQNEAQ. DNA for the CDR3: TGTGCCAGCAGACGACTAGCGGGAGAAACAGATACGCAGTATTTT. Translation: CASRRLAGETDTQYF.

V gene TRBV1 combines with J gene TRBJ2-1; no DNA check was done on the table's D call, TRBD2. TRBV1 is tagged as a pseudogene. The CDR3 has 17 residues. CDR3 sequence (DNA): TGCACCAGCAGCCTCCTCAATGGGACTGTGATTAATGATGAGCAGTTCTTC. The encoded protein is CTSSLLNGTVINDEQFF.

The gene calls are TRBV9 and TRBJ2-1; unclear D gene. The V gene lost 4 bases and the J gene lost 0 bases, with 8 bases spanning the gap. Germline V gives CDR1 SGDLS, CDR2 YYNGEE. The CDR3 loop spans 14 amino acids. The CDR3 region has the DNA TGTGCCAGCAGCCCCTCCGCCTCCTACAATGAGCAGTTCTTC. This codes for CASSPSASYNEQFF.

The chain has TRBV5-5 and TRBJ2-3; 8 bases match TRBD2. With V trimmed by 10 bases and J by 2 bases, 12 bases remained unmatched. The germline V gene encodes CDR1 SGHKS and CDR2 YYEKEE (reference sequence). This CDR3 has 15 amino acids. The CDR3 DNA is TGTGCCGGGGCCGGGGCGGGAGGCCTCACAGATACGCAGTATTTT. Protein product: CAGAGAGGLTDTQYF.

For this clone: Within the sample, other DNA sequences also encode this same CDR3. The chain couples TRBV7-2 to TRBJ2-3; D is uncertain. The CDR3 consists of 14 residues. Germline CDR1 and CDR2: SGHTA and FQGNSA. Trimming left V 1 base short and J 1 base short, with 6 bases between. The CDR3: CASSLDPGTDTQYF. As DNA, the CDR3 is TGTGCCAGCAGCTTAGATCCCGGCACAGATACGCAGTATTTT.

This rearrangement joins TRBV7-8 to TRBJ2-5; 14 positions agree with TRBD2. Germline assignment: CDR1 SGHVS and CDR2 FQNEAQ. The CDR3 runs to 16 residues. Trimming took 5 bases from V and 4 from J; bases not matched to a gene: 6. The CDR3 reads CASSTGTSGSLETQYF. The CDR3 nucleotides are TGTGCCAGCAGCACCGGGACTAGCGGGAGTCTAGAGACCCAGTACTTC.

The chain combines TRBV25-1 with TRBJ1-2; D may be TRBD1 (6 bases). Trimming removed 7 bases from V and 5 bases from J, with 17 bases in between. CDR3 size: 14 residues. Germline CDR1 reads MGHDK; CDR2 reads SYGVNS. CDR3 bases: TGTGCCAGCACGGGGGTGGGGGCTTCATATGGCTACACCTTC. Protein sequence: CASTGVGASYGYTF.

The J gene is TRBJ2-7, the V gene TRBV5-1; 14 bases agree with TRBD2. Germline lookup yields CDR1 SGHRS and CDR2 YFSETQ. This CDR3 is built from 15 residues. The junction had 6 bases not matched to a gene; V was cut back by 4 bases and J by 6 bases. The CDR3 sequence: CASSMTSGRAGEQYF. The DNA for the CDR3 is TGCGCCAGCAGCATGACTAGCGGGAGGGCCGGCGAGCAGTACTTC.